The T cell receptor (beta chain) under discussion was sequenced for a study of human T cells and chemical hapten exposure. The overall study: Minor pooled library volume differences mainly drove per-sample TCR yield variation.

The CDR3 runs 14 residues. The V segment lost 5 bases and the J segment 3 bases; nucleotides outside the gene matches: 4. Germline values: CDR1 MDHEN, CDR2 SYDVKM. In this sample, this clonotype turned up many times. Time point in this sample: pre-sensitization, week 0. The treatment here: therapeutic diphenylcyclopropenone sensitization with weekly scalp DPC. TCRdb processed the RACE reads anew with MiXCR; each CDR3 protein has one entry. The sample lists some 70,000 distinct CDR3 sequences, roughly 11% occurring once. The sample here was whole blood, taken in connection with sensitization to the hapten diphenylcyclopropenone (DPC). The receptor's source is a woman aged 45-65 years with alopecia areata. Some clones in this sample may be carry-over from other donors' samples. The gene calls are TRBV28 and TRBJ1-5; 7 bases are shared with TRBD1. CDR3 sequence reads: CASSRDSLNQPQHF. Written as DNA, the CDR3 is TGTGCCAGCAGTCGGGACAGTCTCAATCAGCCCCAGCATTTT.